This T cell receptor (beta chain) was observed in a study of EBV T-cell therapy then PD-1 blockade in nasopharyngeal carcinoma. The V end was cut by 3 bases, the J end by 7 bases, with 12 bases between. Germline CDR1 MNHEY, CDR2 SMNVEV (reference sequence). The CDR3 is made up of 13 amino acids. Treatment meaning: AdE1-LMPpoly-expanded autologous EBV-specific T-cell therapy followed by anti-PD-1 nivolumab. A note on this clone: Its antigen is currently unknown.

Assay: immunoSEQ multiplex PCR; the TCRdb copy retains only in-frame clones and omits some. The sample lists some 20,000 clones, around 82% occurring once. Here the sequenced sample was CD8+ T cells from blood, taken at day 33 from a patient whose treatment included autologous EBV-specific T cells and nivolumab. The source of this sequence is a man between 40 and 49 years old with nasopharyngeal carcinoma. V is TRBV27 and J is TRBJ1-2; D is undetermined. The CDR3 sequence: CASSFGPDRGYTF. The CDR3 nucleotides read TGTGCCAGCAGTTTCGGGCCTGACCGTGGCTACACCTTC.